One and the same sample provided the 31 T cell receptor beta chains below, sequenced in a study of T cell repertoires in cytomegalovirus infection (dated by TCRdb to the late 2010s). What the treatment or condition label conveys for this sample: in vitro stimulation with specific CMV peptide epitopes to enrich CMV-specific T cells. Their target antigens are unknown. Sequencing was carried out with an Illumina HiSeq 1500. TCRdb reprocessing: public reads trimmed at Q25 with fastp, clones called with MiXCR, in-frame beta chains kept. A single entry per CDR3 protein holds the most common genes and DNA from its merged rows. The sample table lists 110,000 to 150,000 distinct CDR3 sequences, over 25% of them with a count of one. Together, the top ten hold around half of the sample. Sequences were derived from CD8+ T cells from cultured PBMCs, sampled from culture after CMV antigen stimulation. The receptor set was obtained from a human donor in good health (CMV status not recorded). Some clones in this sample may be carry-over from other donors' samples.

The chain is built from TRBV11-2 and TRBJ1-1; D may be TRBD1 (6 bases). The CDR3 sequence is 15 residues long. CDR1 and CDR2 from the germline V gene are SGHAT and FQNNGV. V was pared by 4 bases and J by 1 base, with 13 bases between. The CDR3 DNA sequence: TGTGCCAGCAGCTCCAGGACAGCTTCGAACACTGAAGCTTTCTTT. Residues: CASSSRTASNTEAFF.

This rearrangement joins TRBV7-9 to TRBJ1-4; D remains ambiguous. V was shortened by 5 bases and J by 1 base, with 11 bases between the two germline ends. The CDR3 has 15 amino acids. Germline values: CDR1 SEHNR, CDR2 FQNEAQ (reference sequence). CDR3 loop: CASSPTYETNEKLFF. DNA for the CDR3: TGTGCCAGCAGCCCTACGTATGAAACTAATGAAAAACTGTTTTTT. Filled out from reference TRBV7-9 and TRBJ1-4, the complete variable domain reads DTGVSQNPRHKITKRGQNVTFRCDPISEHNRLYWYRQTLGQGPEFLTYFQNEAQLEKSRLLSDRFSAERPKGSFSTLEIQRTEQGDSAMYLCASSPTYETNEKLFFGSGTQLSVL.

The V gene is TRBV20-1, the J gene TRBJ2-1, with TRBD2 matching 8 bases. The CDR3 loop spans 13 amino acids. Germline loops: CDR1 DFQATT, CDR2 SNEGSKA (reference sequence). CDR3 amino acids: CSVADGRGVDQFF. The DNA for the CDR3 is TGCAGCGTCGCGGACGGGCGGGGGGTAGATCAGTTCTTC.

This clonotype was seen a few times. This sequence joins TRBV10-3 and TRBJ1-2; 8 nucleotides align to TRBD1. With V trimmed by 2 bases and J by 4 bases, 6 bases remained unmatched. This CDR3 region has 15 residues. Germline V CDR1 and CDR2: ENHRY, SYGVKD. CDR3 amino acids: CAISEDLTGVYGYTF. As DNA, the CDR3 is TGTGCCATCAGTGAGGACTTGACAGGGGTCTATGGCTACACCTTC.

The J gene is TRBJ2-1, the V gene TRBV12-3 or TRBV12-4; TRBD2 agrees at 7 bases. CDR3 length: 12 residues. Unmatched junction bases numbered 10, after V lost 11 bases and J lost 9 bases. CDR3 DNA sequence: TGTGCCTTACTCAACCGCGGGGGTGAGCAGTTCTTC. Translated: CALLNRGGEQFF.

The rearrangement uses TRBV6-1 and TRBJ1-5, with D possibly TRBD1 on 5 matching bases. The CDR3 loop spans 16 amino acids. Germline-derived CDR1 and CDR2 are MNHNS and SASEGT. Deletions cut 0 bases from V and 1 base from J, with 10 bases between. This CDR3 reads CASSEAPGPSNQPQHF. The CDR3 DNA is TGTGCCAGCAGTGAAGCGCCGGGACCCAGCAATCAGCCCCAGCATTTT.

The sample holds many counts of this clonotype. CDR3 protein: CASSYLHGTANSPLHF. The DNA for the CDR3 is TGTGCCAGCAGCTACCTCCATGGGACGGCTAATTCACCCCTCCACTTT. This sequence joins TRBV7-2 and TRBJ1-6, with a weak D call TRBD1 (5 bases). CDR3 length: 16 amino acids. Germline V gene data show CDR1 as SGHTA and CDR2 as FQGNSA. Trimming stripped 4 bases from V and 6 bases from J, with 16 bases between.

This clonotype has only a few counts. The rearrangement links TRBV7-2 to TRBJ2-1, with unresolved D. The germline gives CDR1 SGHTA, CDR2 FQGNSA. The CDR3 is made up of 13 amino acids. The V and J ends lost 5 bases and 7 bases respectively, with 12 bases between them. The CDR3 reads CASSVSSINEQFF. The CDR3 DNA is TGTGCCAGCAGCGTTAGCAGTATAAATGAGCAGTTCTTC.

CDR3 coding DNA: TGTGCCAGCACTCCTAGCGGGGGGGCCGTAGATACGCAGTATTTT. Amino acid sequence: CASTPSGGAVDTQYF. The chain joins TRBV12-3 or TRBV12-4 to TRBJ2-3; TRBD2 agrees at 12 bases. V dropped 7 bases and J dropped 5; count of bases not matched to a gene: 7. The CDR3 has 15 residues.

V gene TRBV12-3 or TRBV12-4 combines with J gene TRBJ2-5, with TRBD2 matching 10 bases. The length of the CDR3 is 18 residues. With 5 bases clipped from V and 2 bases from J, the junction kept 14 bases outside the gene matches. CDR3 loop: CASSPPRLAGVLQETQYF. Written as DNA, the CDR3 is TGTGCCAGCAGTCCTCCTCGACTAGCGGGCGTGCTGCAAGAGACCCAGTACTTC.

This clonotype was observed a handful of times. This chain's CDR3 is CASTNGDRGVADTQYF. CDR3 in DNA: TGTGCCAGTACCAACGGGGACAGGGGAGTTGCAGATACGCAGTATTTT. The chain combines TRBV19 with TRBJ2-3; 10 nucleotides match TRBD1. The CDR3 totals 16 residues. J was trimmed by 4 bases and V by 7 bases; bases with no gene match: 11. The germline V gene has CDR1 LNHDA and CDR2 SQIVND (reference sequence).

This clonotype was found a few times. The chain recombines TRBV7-9 with TRBJ1-1; TRBD1 might be the D (5 bases). Per the germline V gene, CDR1 is SEHNR and CDR2 is FQNEAQ (reference sequence). The V and J ends lost 4 bases and 11 bases respectively, with 23 bases between them. There are 15 residues in the CDR3. This chain's CDR3 is CASSSLGTQGIRAFF. For the CDR3, the DNA is TGTGCCAGCAGCTCGTTGGGGACGCAAGGCATAAGGGCTTTCTTT.

The table lists this clonotype with a few counts. V is TRBV12-3 or TRBV12-4 and J is TRBJ2-1; D call uncertain. The CDR3 has 14 residues. V shed 1 base and J shed 1 base, with 5 bases lying between them. CDR3 nucleotides: TGTGCCAGCAGTTTAGTCACGTCCTACAATGAGCAGTTCTTC. This sequence encodes CASSLVTSYNEQFF.

This clonotype was detected only once. The V and J genes are TRBV27 and TRBJ2-3, with 9 bases aligning to TRBD2. V dropped 2 bases and J dropped 3; count of bases not matched to a gene: 0. The CDR3 contains 14 residues. Germline CDR1 and CDR2: MNHEY and SMNVEV (reference sequence). The CDR3: CASSLTSGTDTQYF. CDR3 nucleotides: TGTGCCAGCAGTTTAACTAGCGGGACAGATACGCAGTATTTT.

Relative to its sample, this clonotype is large. This chain uses TRBV7-9 with TRBJ2-7; TRBD1 matches at 10 bases. CDR3 length: 16 amino acids. Losses at the gene ends were 6 bases for V and 4 bases for J; bases not matched to a gene: 12. Germline CDR1 and CDR2: SEHNR and FQNEAQ (reference sequence). This CDR3 reads CASSPSGGQGDYEQYF. CDR3 DNA: TGTGCCAGCAGTCCTTCCGGCGGACAGGGGGATTACGAGCAGTACTTC.

This clonotype was seen a few times. This chain links TRBV7-6 with TRBJ2-1; D unclear. CDR1 and CDR2 (germline): SGHVS, FNYEAQ. The V end lost 5 bases, the J end lost 7 bases, and 9 bases lay between the germline ends. The CDR3 consists of 12 residues. The DNA for the CDR3 is TGTGCCAGCAGCAACATTGGAAATGAGCAGTTCTTC. Protein sequence: CASSNIGNEQFF.

The chain carries TRBV2 and TRBJ2-7, with D unresolved. This CDR3 contains 15 residues. Germline V gives CDR1 SNHLY, CDR2 FYNNEI. Trimming left V 6 bases short and J 1 base short, with 16 bases between. This chain's CDR3 is CASRGTTLGSYEQYF. The CDR3 DNA is TGTGCCAGCAGGGGCACCACCCTTGGGTCCTACGAGCAGTACTTC.

In its sample, this clonotype was seen a few times. The gene calls are TRBV7-6 and TRBJ2-7; 10 nucleotides agree with TRBD2. CDR3 length equals 17 residues. V shed 8 bases and J 3 bases; nucleotides not matched to a gene: 16. CDR1 and CDR2 (germline): SGHVS, FNYEAQ. CDR3 loop: CASRFSRPSGGFYEQYF. The CDR3 DNA is TGTGCCAGCCGATTTTCCCGTCCTAGCGGGGGCTTCTACGAGCAGTACTTC.

This clonotype was detected many times. The V and J genes are TRBV6-1 and TRBJ2-1, with D unresolved. Germline CDR1 and CDR2: MNHNS and SASEGT. There are 15 residues in the CDR3. Trimming took 1 base from V and 2 from J, leaving 9 bases between them. CDR3 in DNA: TGTGCCAGCAGTGAAGACCAGACCACCTACAATGAGCAGTTCTTC. This codes for CASSEDQTTYNEQFF.

This chain links TRBV11-1 with TRBJ2-1; TRBD1 might be the D (6 bases). Trimming cost V 3 bases and J 3 bases, with 9 bases left between them. The germline V gene has CDR1 SGHAT and CDR2 FQDESV (reference sequence). This CDR3 is 14 amino acids long. The CDR3: CASSFPDSYNEQFF. The DNA for the CDR3 is TGTGCCAGCAGCTTCCCGGACAGCTACAATGAGCAGTTCTTC.

This clonotype was detected many times. This sequence joins TRBV10-3 and TRBJ2-3; TRBD2 matches 8 bases. J was trimmed by 2 bases and V by 3 bases; bases with no gene match: 7. Germline CDR1 is ENHRY and CDR2 is SYGVKD. This CDR3 comprises 16 residues. The DNA for the CDR3 is TGTGCCATCAGTGAATCCAGCGGGGGAGCCACAGATACGCAGTATTTT. As protein: CAISESSGGATDTQYF.

There are many counts of this clonotype. J is TRBJ2-1 and V is TRBV6-1, with 7 nucleotides matching TRBD2. This CDR3 spans 14 amino acids. Germline trimming cut 10 bases from V and 5 bases from J; bases unmatched to any gene: 11. The germline gives CDR1 MNHNS, CDR2 SASEGT. The CDR3 loop is CATRPTSDHNEQFF. The CDR3 nucleotides read TGTGCCACCAGACCCACTAGCGATCACAATGAGCAGTTCTTC.

This clonotype was seen a handful of times. The V and J genes are TRBV7-2 and TRBJ2-5, with unresolved D. The CDR3 is made up of 15 amino acids. Germline-derived CDR1 and CDR2 are SGHTA and FQGNSA. Trimming cost V 1 base and J 5 bases, with 14 bases left between them. The CDR3 bases are TGTGCCAGCAGCTTAGAAGAGGATCGTTGGGAGACCCAGTACTTC. The encoded protein is CASSLEEDRWETQYF.

Only a few counts were recorded for this clonotype. This chain connects TRBV15 to TRBJ2-7, with 7 bases identical to TRBD1. Unmatched junction bases numbered 13, after V lost 6 bases and J lost 2 bases. The CDR3 is 16 residues long. Germline CDR1 reads LNHNV; CDR2 reads YYDKDF (reference sequence). The CDR3 sequence: CATSQDRSEYTYEQYF. For the CDR3, the DNA is TGTGCCACCAGTCAGGACAGGTCGGAGTATACCTACGAGCAGTACTTC. Looking up the rest from reference TRBV15 and TRBJ2-7 gives the full variable domain: DAMVIQNPRYQVTQFGKPVTLSCSQTLNHNVMYWYQQKSSQAPKLLFHYYDKDFNNEADTPDNFQSRRPNTSFCFLDIRSPGLGDTAMYLCATSQDRSEYTYEQYFGPGTRLTVT.

There are a few counts of this clonotype. In nucleotides, the CDR3 is TGTGCCAGCAGTTCCAGGGGTTTAGGTCAGCCCCAGCATTTT. Translated, it gives CASSSRGLGQPQHF. V gene TRBV6-1 combines with J gene TRBJ1-5, with D possibly matching TRBD1 (6 bases). Trimming stripped 5 bases from V and 6 bases from J, with 14 bases between. Germline V gene data show CDR1 as MNHNS and CDR2 as SASEGT. This CDR3 comprises 14 residues.

The rearrangement joins TRBV4-1 to TRBJ2-1, with TRBD1 as a possible D gene (5 bases). Looked up from germline, CDR1 is MGHRA and CDR2 is YSYEKL. V was pared by 3 bases and J by 2 bases, with 11 bases between. The CDR3 sequence is 15 residues long. DNA of the CDR3: TGCGCCAGCAGCCAGTTGACAGAGGCCTACAATGAGCAGTTCTTC. It encodes CASSQLTEAYNEQFF.

The sample holds a few counts of this clonotype. J is TRBJ1-1 and V is TRBV6-5; TRBD1 matches at 10 bases. The ends lost 5 bases at V and 5 bases at J; junction bases unmatched: 5. This CDR3 has 14 residues. Germline V CDR1 and CDR2: MNHEY, SVGAGI. This chain's CDR3 is CASSDRGLSTEAFF. The CDR3 DNA follows: TGTGCCAGCAGTGACAGGGGGCTGTCGACTGAAGCTTTCTTT.

This clonotype was observed a few times. The gene calls are TRBV3-1 and TRBJ1-1; a weak D match, TRBD1 (5 bases). Deletions cut 4 bases from V and 3 bases from J, with 18 bases between. Germline V CDR1 and CDR2: LGHDT, YNNKEL (reference sequence). The CDR3 runs 16 residues. The CDR3 nucleotides are TGTGCCAGCAGCCTTTTTCGCGGGGCGCTTGACACTGAAGCTTTCTTT. Its translation is CASSLFRGALDTEAFF.

This clonotype was seen a few times. The chain combines TRBV27 with TRBJ2-3; TRBD1 agrees at 8 bases. J was trimmed by 5 bases and V by 6 bases; bases with no gene match: 4. Germline V gene sequence: CDR1 MNHEY, CDR2 SMNVEV (reference sequence). This CDR3 has 13 amino acids. The CDR3 nucleotides are TGTGCCAGCAGGACAGGGGTTCTAGATACGCAGTATTTT. This codes for CASRTGVLDTQYF.

This clonotype occurred many times. The chain has TRBV7-2 and TRBJ1-6; D not certain. The CDR3 covers 15 residues. V was trimmed by 1 base and J by 7 bases, leaving 11 bases between them. The germline gives CDR1 SGHTA, CDR2 FQGNSA. This chain's CDR3 is CASSLGLPGNSPLHF. In nucleotides, the CDR3 is TGTGCCAGCAGCTTAGGTTTACCCGGGAATTCACCCCTCCACTTT.

A few counts support this clonotype. The V and J genes are TRBV20-1 and TRBJ2-1, with TRBD2 as a possible D gene (5 bases). CDR1 and CDR2 from the germline V gene are DFQATT and SNEGSKA (reference sequence). V lost 2 bases, J lost 6 bases, and 8 bases lay in between. This CDR3 contains 12 residues. The CDR3 is CSARTTSNEQFF. The CDR3 DNA sequence: TGCAGTGCTAGAACTACTAGCAATGAGCAGTTCTTC.